Shown below are 6 T cell receptor beta chains from a single sample sequenced in a study of beta chain features in type 1 diabetes. Every bit of the isolated RNA underwent reverse transcription, so sequencing read expressed TCRB transcripts. Measured with immunoSEQ multiplex PCR; TCRdb has only the in-frame clones, and not every one. This sample has fewer than 900,000 clones, with about a sixth found just once. Material: naive CD4+ T cells from blood. These receptors were collected from a woman between 18 and 29 years old in good health.

The CDR3 spells CASSLLESSYEQYF. The DNA of the CDR3 is TGTGCCAGCAGCTTGCTTGAGAGTTCCTACGAGCAGTACTTC. The chain links TRBV5-6 to TRBJ2-7; unclear D gene. The germline V gene encodes CDR1 SGHDT and CDR2 YYEEEE. The CDR3 length is 14 residues. Trimming cost V 1 base and J 1 base, with 9 bases left between them.

The chain combines TRBV7-2 with TRBJ2-1; no definite D call. This CDR3 region has 11 residues. Trimming cost V 8 bases and J 7 bases, with 9 bases left between them. Germline V gene data show CDR1 as SGHTA and CDR2 as FQGNSA. The CDR3 reads CASVGWNEQFF. The CDR3 nucleotides read TGTGCCAGCGTTGGATGGAATGAGCAGTTCTTC.

The chain carries TRBV19 and TRBJ2-5; 7 positions agree with TRBD1. The CDR3 spans 15 residues. CDR1 is LNHDA and CDR2 is SQIVND in the germline V gene (reference sequence). With V trimmed by 5 bases and J by 6 bases, 12 bases remained unmatched. In DNA, the CDR3 is TGTGCCAGTAGTCCTCATGCAGGGGGAAGGAAGACCCAGTACTTC. It encodes CASSPHAGGRKTQYF.

In its sample, this clone was seen a few times. The chain uses TRBV10-2 and TRBJ2-7, with D maybe TRBD2 (6 bases). Between the trimmed V and J ends, which lost 4 bases and 3 bases, there was a span of 13 bases. Germline-derived CDR1 and CDR2 are WSHSY and SAAADI. This CDR3 has 14 amino acids. CDR3 sequence reads: CASSVVAARYEQYF. In nucleotides, the CDR3 is TGCGCCAGCAGTGTGGTAGCGGCCCGCTACGAGCAGTACTTC.

V and J are TRBV9 and TRBJ1-2; weak D call: TRBD1 (6 bases). Germline V gene data show CDR1 as SGDLS and CDR2 as YYNGEE. The length of the CDR3 is 15 residues. The V end lost 0 bases, the J end lost 2 bases, and 11 bases lay between the germline ends. The CDR3 DNA reads TGTGCCAGCAGCGTAGAGGAAGGGGGGAACTATGGCTACACCTTC. Translated, it gives CASSVEEGGNYGYTF. Full variable domain (outside the CDR3, taken from reference TRBV9 and TRBJ1-2): DSGVTQTPKHLITATGQRVTLRCSPRSGDLSVYWYQQSLDQGLQFLIQYYNGEERAKGNILERFSAQQFPDLHSELNLSSLELGDSALYFCASSVEEGGNYGYTFGSGTRLTVV.

This clone was seen only a few times. The chain has TRBV7-2 and TRBJ1-3; tentatively, D is TRBD1 (6 bases). Between the trimmed V and J ends, which lost 6 bases and 0 bases, there was a span of 9 bases. The CDR3 totals 14 residues. Germline values: CDR1 SGHTA, CDR2 FQGNSA. In nucleotides, the CDR3 is TGTGCCAGCAGGGACAGTTCCTCTGGAAACACCATATATTTT. Amino acid sequence: CASRDSSSGNTIYF.